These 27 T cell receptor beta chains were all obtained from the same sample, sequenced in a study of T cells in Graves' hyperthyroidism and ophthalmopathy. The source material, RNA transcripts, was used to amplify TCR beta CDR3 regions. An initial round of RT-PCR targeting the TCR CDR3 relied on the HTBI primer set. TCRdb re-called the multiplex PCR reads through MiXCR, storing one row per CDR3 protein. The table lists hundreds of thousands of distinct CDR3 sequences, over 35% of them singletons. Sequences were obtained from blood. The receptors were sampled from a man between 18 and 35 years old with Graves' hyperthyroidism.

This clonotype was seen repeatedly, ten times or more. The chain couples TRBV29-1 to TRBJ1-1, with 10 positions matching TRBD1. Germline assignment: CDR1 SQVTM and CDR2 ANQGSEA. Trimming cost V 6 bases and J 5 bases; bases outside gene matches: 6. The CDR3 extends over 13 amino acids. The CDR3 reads CSVLTGGFTEAFF. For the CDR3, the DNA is TGCAGCGTGTTGACAGGGGGCTTTACTGAAGCTTTCTTT.

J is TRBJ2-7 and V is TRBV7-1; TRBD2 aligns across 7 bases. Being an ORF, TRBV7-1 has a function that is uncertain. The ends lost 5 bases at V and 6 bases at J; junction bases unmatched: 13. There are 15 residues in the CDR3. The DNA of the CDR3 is TGTGCCAGCAGCCTCGGTCCGGGAGGTTCAGGCGAGCAGTACTTC. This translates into CASSLGPGGSGEQYF.

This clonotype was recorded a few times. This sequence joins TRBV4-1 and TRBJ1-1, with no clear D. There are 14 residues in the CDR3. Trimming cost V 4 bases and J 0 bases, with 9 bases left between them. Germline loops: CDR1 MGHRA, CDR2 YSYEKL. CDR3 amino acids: CASSREIMNTEAFF. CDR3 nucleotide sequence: TGCGCCAGCAGCCGCGAGATTATGAACACTGAAGCTTTCTTT.

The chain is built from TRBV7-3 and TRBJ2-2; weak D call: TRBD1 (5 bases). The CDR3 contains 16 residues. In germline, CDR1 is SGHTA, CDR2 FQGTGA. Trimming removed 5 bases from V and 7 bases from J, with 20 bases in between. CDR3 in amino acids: CASSPPQGQVGGELFF. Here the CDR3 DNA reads TGTGCCAGCAGCCCCCCCCAGGGCCAGGTTGGCGGGGAGCTGTTTTTT. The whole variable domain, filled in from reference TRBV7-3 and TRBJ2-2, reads GAGVSQTPSNKVTEKGKYVELRCDPISGHTALYWYRQSLGQGPEFLIYFQGTGAADDSGLPNDRFFAVRPEGSVSTLKIQRTERGDSAVYLCASSPPQGQVGGELFFGEGSRLTVL.

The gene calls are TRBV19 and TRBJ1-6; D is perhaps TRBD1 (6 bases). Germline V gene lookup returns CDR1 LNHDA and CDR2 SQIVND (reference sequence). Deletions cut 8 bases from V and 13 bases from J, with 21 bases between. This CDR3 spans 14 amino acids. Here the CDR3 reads CASGTGLNNQPLHF. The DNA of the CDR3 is TGTGCCAGTGGAACAGGGTTGAACAATCAGCCCCTCCACTTT.

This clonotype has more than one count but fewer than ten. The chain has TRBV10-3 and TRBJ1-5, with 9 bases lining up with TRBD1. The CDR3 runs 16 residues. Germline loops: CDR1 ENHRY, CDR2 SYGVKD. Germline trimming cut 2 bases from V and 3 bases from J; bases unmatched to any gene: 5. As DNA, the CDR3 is TGTGCCATCAGTGAGGCGGGACAGGGCTACAATCAGCCCCAGCATTTT. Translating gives CAISEAGQGYNQPQHF.

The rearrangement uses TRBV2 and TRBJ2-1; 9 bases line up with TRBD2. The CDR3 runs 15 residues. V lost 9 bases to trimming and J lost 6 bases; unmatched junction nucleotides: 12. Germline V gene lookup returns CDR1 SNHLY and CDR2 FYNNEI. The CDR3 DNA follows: TGTGCCAGTCAAGGCGGGACTAGCAGGGCCAATGAGCAGTTCTTC. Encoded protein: CASQGGTSRANEQFF.

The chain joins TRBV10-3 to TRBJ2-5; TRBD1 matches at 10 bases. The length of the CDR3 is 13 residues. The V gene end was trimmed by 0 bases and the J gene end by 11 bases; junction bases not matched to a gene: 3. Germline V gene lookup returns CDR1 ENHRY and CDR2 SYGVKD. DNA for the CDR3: TGTGCCATCAGTGAGTCGACAGGGGGCGCTCAGTACTTC. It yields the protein CAISESTGGAQYF.

The CDR3 nucleotides are TGTGCCAGCAGCACGTGGACAGGGGACACCGGGGAGCTGTTTTTT. Its translation is CASSTWTGDTGELFF. J is TRBJ2-2 and V is TRBV7-2, with 9 positions matching TRBD1. This CDR3 contains 15 residues. In germline, CDR1 is SGHTA, CDR2 FQGNSA. V gave up 5 bases and J gave up 3 bases; unmatched junction bases: 4.

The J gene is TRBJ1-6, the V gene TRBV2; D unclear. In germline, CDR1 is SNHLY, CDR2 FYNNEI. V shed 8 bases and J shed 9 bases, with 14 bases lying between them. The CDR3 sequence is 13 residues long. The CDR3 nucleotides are TGTGCCAGCTGTAACGGAGACGCTTCACCCCTCCACTTT. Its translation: CASCNGDASPLHF.

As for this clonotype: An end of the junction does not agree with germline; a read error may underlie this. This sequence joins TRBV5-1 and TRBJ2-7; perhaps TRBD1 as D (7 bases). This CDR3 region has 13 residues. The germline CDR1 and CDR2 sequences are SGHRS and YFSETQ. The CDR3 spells CASSLGGQSEQYF. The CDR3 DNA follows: TGTGCCAGCAGCTTGGGGGGACAGAGCGAGCAGTACTTC.

In DNA form, the CDR3 reads TGCGCCAGCAGCCAGGAAGTCGGCGTCTACCGGGGGGCATCCTACGAGCAGTACTTC. Translated, it gives CASSQEVGVYRGASYEQYF. The genes are TRBV4-3 and TRBJ2-7, with D tentatively TRBD2 (7 bases). V gave up 3 bases and J gave up 1 base, with 25 bases separating them. The CDR3 has 19 residues. The germline V gene encodes CDR1 LGHNA and CDR2 YSLEER.

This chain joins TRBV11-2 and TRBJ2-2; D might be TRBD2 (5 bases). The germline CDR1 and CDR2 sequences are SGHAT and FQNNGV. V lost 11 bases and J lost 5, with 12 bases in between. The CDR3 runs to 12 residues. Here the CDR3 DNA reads TGTGCCCTCGGGGAATGGACCGGGGAGCTGTTTTTT. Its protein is CALGEWTGELFF.

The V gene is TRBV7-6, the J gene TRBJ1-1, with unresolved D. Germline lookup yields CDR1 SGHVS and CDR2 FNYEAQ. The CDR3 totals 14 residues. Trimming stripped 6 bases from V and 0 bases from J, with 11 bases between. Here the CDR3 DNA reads TGTGCCAGCAGTGAGCTCAGAGTGAACACTGAAGCTTTCTTT. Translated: CASSELRVNTEAFF.

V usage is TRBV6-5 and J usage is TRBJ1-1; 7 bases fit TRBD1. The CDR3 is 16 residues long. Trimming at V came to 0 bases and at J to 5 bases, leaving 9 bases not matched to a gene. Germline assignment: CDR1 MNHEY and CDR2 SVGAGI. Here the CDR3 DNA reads TGTGCCAGCAGTTACTCCACAGGGCAGGGGGAGACTGAAGCTTTCTTT. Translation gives CASSYSTGQGETEAFF.

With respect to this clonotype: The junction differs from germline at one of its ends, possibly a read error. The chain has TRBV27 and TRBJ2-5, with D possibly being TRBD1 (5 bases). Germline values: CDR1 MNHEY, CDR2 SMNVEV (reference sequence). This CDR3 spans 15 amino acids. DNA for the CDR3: TGTGCCAGCGGTTTTATCGGCGACCTGCAGGGGACCCAGTACTTC. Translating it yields CASGFIGDLQGTQYF.

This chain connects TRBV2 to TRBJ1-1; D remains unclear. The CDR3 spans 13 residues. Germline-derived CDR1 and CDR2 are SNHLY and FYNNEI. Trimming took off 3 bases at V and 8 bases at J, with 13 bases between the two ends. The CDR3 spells CASSEWLSGEAFF. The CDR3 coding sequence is TGTGCCAGCAGTGAGTGGTTATCTGGGGAAGCTTTCTTT.

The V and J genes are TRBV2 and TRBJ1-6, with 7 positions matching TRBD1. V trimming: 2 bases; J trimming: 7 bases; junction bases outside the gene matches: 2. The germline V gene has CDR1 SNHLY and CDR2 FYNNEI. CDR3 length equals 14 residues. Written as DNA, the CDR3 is TGTGCCAGCAGTGAAACAGGGGTGAATTCACCCCTCCACTTT. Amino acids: CASSETGVNSPLHF.

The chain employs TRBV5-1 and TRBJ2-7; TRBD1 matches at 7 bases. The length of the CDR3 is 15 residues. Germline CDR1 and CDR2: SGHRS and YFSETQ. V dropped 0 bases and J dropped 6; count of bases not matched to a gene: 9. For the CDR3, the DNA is TGCGCCAGCAGCTTGGCGCCGGGACAGAGGTCCGAGCAGTACTTC. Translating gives CASSLAPGQRSEQYF. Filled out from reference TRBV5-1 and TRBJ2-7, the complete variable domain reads KAGVTQTPRYLIKTRGQQVTLSCSPISGHRSVSWYQQTPGQGLQFLFEYFSETQRNKGNFPGRFSGRQFSNSRSEMNVSTLELGDSALYLCASSLAPGQRSEQYFGPGTRLTVT.

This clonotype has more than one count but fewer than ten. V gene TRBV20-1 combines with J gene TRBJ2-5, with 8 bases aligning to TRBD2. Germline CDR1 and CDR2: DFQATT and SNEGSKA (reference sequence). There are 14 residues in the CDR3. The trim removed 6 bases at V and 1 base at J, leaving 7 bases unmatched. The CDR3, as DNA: TGCAGTGCCCTAGGCACTAGCGGCCAAGAGACCCAGTACTTC. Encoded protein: CSALGTSGQETQYF.

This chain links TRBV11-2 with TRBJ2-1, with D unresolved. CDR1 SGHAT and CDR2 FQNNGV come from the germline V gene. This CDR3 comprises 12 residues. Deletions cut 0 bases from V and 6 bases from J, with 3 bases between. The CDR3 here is CASSLEPNEQFF. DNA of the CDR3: TGTGCCAGCAGCTTAGAACCCAATGAGCAGTTCTTC.

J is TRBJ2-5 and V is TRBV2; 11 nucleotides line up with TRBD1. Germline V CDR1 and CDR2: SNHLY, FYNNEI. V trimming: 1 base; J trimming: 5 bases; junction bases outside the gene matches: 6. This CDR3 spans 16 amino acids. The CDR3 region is CASSEEGTGGGETQYF. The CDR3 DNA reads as TGTGCCAGCAGTGAAGAGGGGACAGGGGGAGGCGAGACCCAGTACTTC.

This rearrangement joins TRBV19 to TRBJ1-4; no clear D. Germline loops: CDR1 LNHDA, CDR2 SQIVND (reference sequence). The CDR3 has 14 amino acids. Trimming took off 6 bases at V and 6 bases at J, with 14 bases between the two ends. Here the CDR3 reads CASSSGQNYEKLFF. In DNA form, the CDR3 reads TGTGCCAGTAGCAGTGGGCAGAACTATGAAAAACTGTTTTTT.

CDR3 nucleotides: TGTGCCAGCAGTAGGGGGGGTCGTCGCCAAGAGACCCAGTACTTC. Translation: CASSRGGRRQETQYF. The chain carries TRBV27 and TRBJ2-5; possible D gene TRBD2, 7 bases. Trimming cost V 5 bases and J 1 base, with 14 bases left between them. The CDR3 runs to 15 residues. CDR1 MNHEY and CDR2 SMNVEV come from the germline V gene (reference sequence).

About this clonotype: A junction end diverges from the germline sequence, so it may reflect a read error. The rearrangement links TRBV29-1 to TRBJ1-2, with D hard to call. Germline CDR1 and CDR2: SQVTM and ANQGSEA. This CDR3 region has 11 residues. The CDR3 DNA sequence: TGCAGCGTCGAAGCTACGGTTGGCTACACCTTC. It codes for CSVEATVGYTF.

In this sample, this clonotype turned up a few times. The CDR3, as DNA: TGCAGTGCTAGCACTACACAGGACTACACTGAAGCTTTCTTT. Translating gives CSASTTQDYTEAFF. V and J are TRBV20-1 and TRBJ1-1; D may be TRBD1 (5 bases). The CDR3 contains 14 residues. CDR1 is DFQATT and CDR2 is SNEGSKA in the germline V gene (reference sequence). V lost 3 bases to trimming and J lost 3 bases, with 14 bases between them.

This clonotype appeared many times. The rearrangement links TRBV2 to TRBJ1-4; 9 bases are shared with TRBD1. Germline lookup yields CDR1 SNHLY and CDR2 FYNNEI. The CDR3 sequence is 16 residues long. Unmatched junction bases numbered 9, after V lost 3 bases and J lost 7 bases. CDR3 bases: TGTGCCAGCAGTGATTGGGACAGGGCCGGAGGTGAAAAACTGTTTTTT. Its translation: CASSDWDRAGGEKLFF.